This T cell receptor (beta chain) was observed in a study of immune evolution from preneoplasia to lung adenocarcinoma. TCRdb's copy holds only in-frame clones and misses some; the assay was immunoSEQ multiplex PCR. The table has 25,000 to 30,000 clones, 65% to 75% seen once. V was cut by 0 bases and J by 6 bases, with 7 bases left in between. Germline CDR1 LNHNV, CDR2 YYDKDF (reference sequence). This CDR3 has 13 residues. Material for sequencing was FFPE invasive lung adenocarcinoma tissue. This TCR came from a person aged 55 to 69 with invasive lung adenocarcinoma. Some clones in this sample may be carry-over from other donors' samples. The chain has TRBV15 and TRBJ2-3; no definite D call. CDR3 DNA: TGTGCCACCAGCAGAGATCCCACGGATACGCAGTATTTT. The encoded protein is CATSRDPTDTQYF.